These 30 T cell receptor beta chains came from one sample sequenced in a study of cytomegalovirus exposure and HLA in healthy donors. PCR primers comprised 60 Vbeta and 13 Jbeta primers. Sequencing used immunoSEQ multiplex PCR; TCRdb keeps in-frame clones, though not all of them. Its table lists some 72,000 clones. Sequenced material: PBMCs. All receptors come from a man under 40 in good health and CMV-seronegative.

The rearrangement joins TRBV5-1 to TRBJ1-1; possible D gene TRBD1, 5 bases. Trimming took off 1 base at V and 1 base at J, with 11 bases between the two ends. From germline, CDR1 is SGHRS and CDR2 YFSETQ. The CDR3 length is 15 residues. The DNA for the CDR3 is TGCGCCAGCAGCTTGTTAGGGACTCCGAACACTGAAGCTTTCTTT. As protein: CASSLLGTPNTEAFF.

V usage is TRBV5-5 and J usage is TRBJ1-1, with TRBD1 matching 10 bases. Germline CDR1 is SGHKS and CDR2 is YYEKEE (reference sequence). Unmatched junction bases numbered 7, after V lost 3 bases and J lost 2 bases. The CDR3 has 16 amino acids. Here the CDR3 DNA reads TGTGCCAGCAGCTCAAAGTGGACAGGGGGTAACACTGAAGCTTTCTTT. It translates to CASSSKWTGGNTEAFF.

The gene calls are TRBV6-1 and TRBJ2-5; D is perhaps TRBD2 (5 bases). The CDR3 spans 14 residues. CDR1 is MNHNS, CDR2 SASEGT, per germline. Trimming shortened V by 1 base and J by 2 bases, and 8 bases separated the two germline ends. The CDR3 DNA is TGTGCCAGCAGTGAAGGCGGGTGGCAAGAGACCCAGTACTTC. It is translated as CASSEGGWQETQYF.

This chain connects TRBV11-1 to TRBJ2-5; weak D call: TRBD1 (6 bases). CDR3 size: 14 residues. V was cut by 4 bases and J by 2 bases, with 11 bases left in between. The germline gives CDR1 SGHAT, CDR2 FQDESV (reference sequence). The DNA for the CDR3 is TGTGCCAGCAGCTCGGGACACCGACAAGAGACCCAGTACTTC. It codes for CASSSGHRQETQYF. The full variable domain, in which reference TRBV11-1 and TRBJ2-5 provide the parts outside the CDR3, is EAEVAQSPRYKITEKSQAVAFWCDPISGHATLYWYRQILGQGPELLVQFQDESVVDDSQLPKDRFSAERLKGVDSTLKIQPAELGDSAMYLCASSSGHRQETQYFGPGTRLLVL.

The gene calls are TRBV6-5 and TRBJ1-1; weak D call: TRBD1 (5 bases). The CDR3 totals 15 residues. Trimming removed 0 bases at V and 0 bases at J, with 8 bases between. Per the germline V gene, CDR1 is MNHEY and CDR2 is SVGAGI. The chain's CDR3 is CASSYSGHMNTEAFF. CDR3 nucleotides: TGTGCCAGCAGTTACTCGGGGCACATGAACACTGAAGCTTTCTTT.

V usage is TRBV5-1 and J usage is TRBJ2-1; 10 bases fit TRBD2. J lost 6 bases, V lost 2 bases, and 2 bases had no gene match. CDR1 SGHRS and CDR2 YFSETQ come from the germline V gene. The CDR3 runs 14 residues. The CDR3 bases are TGCGCCAGCAGCTTACCTAGCGGGGGCAATGAGCAGTTCTTC. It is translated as CASSLPSGGNEQFF. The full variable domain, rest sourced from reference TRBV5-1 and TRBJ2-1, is KAGVTQTPRYLIKTRGQQVTLSCSPISGHRSVSWYQQTPGQGLQFLFEYFSETQRNKGNFPGRFSGRQFSNSRSEMNVSTLELGDSALYLCASSLPSGGNEQFFGPGTRLTVL.

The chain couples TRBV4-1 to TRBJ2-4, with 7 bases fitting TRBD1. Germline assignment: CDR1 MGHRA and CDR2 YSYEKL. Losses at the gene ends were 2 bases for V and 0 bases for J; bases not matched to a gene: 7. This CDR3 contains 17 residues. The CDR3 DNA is TGCGCCAGCAGCCAACCCAACAGGGGCTTAGCCAAAAACATTCAGTACTTC. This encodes CASSQPNRGLAKNIQYF.

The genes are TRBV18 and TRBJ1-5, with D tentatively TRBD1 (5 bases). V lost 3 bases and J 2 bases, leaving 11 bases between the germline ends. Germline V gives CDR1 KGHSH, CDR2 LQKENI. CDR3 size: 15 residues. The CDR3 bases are TGTGCCAGCTCACCGGCGGGGCTGGGCAATCAGCCCCAGCATTTT. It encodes CASSPAGLGNQPQHF.

The CDR3 protein is CASSRLDRGQAGYTF. DNA of the CDR3: TGTGCCAGCAGCCGCCTGGACAGGGGGCAAGCGGGCTACACCTTC. This rearrangement joins TRBV16 to TRBJ1-2; 11 bases map to TRBD1. J lost 8 bases, V lost 4 bases, and 9 bases had no gene match. The CDR3 is 15 amino acids. The germline V gene has CDR1 KGHSY and CDR2 FQNENV.

CDR3 in amino acids: CASSLTGSDEQYF. The CDR3 region has the DNA TGTGCCAGCAGCTTGACAGGGTCCGACGAGCAGTACTTC. The V gene is TRBV7-6, the J gene TRBJ2-7, with TRBD1 matching 7 bases. This CDR3 has 13 residues. CDR1 is SGHVS and CDR2 is FNYEAQ in the germline V gene. Trimming took 3 bases from V and 5 from J; bases not matched to a gene: 4.

CDR3 in DNA: TGCGCCAGCAGCCACCAGGGTTCTAACTATGGCTACACCTTC. This sequence encodes CASSHQGSNYGYTF. V gene TRBV4-1 combines with J gene TRBJ1-2; a possible D gene is TRBD1 (5 bases). V lost 3 bases and J 0 bases, leaving 8 bases between the germline ends. Germline V gives CDR1 MGHRA, CDR2 YSYEKL. This CDR3 is 14 amino acids long.

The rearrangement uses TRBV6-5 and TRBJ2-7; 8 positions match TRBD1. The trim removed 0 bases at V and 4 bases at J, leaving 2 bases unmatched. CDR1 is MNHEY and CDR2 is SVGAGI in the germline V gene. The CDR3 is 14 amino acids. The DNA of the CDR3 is TGTGCCAGCAGTTACTCGGACAGGGCGTACGAGCAGTACTTC. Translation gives CASSYSDRAYEQYF.

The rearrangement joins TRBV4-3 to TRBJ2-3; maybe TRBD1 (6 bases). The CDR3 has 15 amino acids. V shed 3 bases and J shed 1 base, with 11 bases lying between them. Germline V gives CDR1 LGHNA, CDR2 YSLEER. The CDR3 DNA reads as TGCGCCAGCAGCCAGAGGGACACCCGCACAGATACGCAGTATTTT. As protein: CASSQRDTRTDTQYF.

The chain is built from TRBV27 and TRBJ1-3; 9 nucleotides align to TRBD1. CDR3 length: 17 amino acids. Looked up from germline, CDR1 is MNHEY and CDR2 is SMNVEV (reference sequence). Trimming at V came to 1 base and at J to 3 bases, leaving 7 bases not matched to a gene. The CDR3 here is CASSLWGTGSFGNTIYF. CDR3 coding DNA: TGTGCCAGCAGTTTATGGGGGACAGGGTCGTTTGGAAACACCATATATTTT.

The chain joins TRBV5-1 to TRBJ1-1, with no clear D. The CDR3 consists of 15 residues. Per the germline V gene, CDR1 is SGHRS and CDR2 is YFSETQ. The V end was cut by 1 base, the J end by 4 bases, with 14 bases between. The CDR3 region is CASSLLPGMTTEAFF. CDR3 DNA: TGCGCCAGCAGCTTGTTGCCGGGGATGACCACTGAAGCTTTCTTT.

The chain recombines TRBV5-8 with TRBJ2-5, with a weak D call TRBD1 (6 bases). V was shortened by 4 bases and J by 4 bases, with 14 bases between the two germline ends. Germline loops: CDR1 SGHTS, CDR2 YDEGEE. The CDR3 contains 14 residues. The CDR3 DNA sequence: TGTGCCAGCAGCAAGGACAGTGGGCGAGAGACCCAGTACTTC. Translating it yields CASSKDSGRETQYF.

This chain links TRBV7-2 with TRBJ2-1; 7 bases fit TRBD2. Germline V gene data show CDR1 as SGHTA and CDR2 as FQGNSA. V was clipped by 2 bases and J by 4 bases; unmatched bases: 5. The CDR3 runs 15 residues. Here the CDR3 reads CASSLLTSPYNEQFF. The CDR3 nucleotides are TGTGCCAGCAGCTTATTGACTAGCCCGTACAATGAGCAGTTCTTC.

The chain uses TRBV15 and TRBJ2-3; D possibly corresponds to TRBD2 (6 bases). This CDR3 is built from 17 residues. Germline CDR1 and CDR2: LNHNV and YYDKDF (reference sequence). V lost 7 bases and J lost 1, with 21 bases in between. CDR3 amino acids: CATKLLFRERGTDTQYF. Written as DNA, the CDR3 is TGTGCCACCAAGCTACTTTTCCGGGAGCGGGGCACAGATACGCAGTATTTT.

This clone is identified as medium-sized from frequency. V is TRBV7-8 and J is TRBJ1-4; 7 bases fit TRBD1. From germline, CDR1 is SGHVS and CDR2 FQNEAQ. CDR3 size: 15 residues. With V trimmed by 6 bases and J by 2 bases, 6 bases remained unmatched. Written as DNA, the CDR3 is TGTGCCAGCAGTTTGGGACAGTGGACTAATGAAAAACTGTTTTTT. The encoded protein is CASSLGQWTNEKLFF.

The CDR3 coding sequence is TGTGCCAGCAGTTTTGAGCGACTAGCGGGGGCGCACTACGAGCAGTACTTC. Translating gives CASSFERLAGAHYEQYF. The J gene is TRBJ2-7, the V gene TRBV27; TRBD2 matches 12 bases. Germline values: CDR1 MNHEY, CDR2 SMNVEV (reference sequence). The CDR3 sequence is 17 residues long. The trim removed 3 bases at V and 3 bases at J, leaving 9 bases unmatched.

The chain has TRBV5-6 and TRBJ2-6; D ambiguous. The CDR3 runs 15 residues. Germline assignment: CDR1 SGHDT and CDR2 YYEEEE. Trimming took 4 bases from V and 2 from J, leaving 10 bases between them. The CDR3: CASSEARTGANVLTF. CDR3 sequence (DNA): TGTGCCAGCAGCGAGGCCAGAACTGGGGCCAACGTCCTGACTTTC.

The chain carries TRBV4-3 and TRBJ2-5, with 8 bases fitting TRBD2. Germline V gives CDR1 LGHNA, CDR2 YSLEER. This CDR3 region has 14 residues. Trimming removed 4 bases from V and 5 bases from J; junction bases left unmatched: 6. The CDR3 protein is CASSPSGSSETQYF. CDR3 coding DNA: TGCGCCAGCAGCCCTAGCGGGTCCTCGGAGACCCAGTACTTC.

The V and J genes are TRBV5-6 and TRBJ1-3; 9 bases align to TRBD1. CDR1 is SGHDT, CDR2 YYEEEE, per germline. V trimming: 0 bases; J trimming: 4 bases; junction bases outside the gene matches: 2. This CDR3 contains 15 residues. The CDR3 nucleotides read TGTGCCAGCAGCTTGGCGACAGGGGGAGGAAACACCATATATTTT. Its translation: CASSLATGGGNTIYF.

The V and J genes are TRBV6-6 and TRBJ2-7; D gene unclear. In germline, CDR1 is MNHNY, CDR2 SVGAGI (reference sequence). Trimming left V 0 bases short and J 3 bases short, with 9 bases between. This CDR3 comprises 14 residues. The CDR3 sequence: CASSYSPQVYEQYF. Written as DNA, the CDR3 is TGTGCCAGCAGTTACTCCCCACAAGTCTACGAGCAGTACTTC.

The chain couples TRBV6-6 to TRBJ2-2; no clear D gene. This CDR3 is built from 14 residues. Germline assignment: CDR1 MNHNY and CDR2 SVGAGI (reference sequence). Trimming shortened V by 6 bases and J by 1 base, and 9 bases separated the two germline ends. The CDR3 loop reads CASRTRQNTGELFF. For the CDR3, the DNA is TGTGCCAGCAGAACCCGACAGAACACCGGGGAGCTGTTTTTT.

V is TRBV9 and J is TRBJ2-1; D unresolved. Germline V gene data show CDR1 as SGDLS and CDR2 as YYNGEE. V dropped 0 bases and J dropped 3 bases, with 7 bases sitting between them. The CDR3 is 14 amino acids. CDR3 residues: CASSVDAVYNEQFF. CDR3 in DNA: TGTGCCAGCAGCGTAGACGCAGTCTACAATGAGCAGTTCTTC. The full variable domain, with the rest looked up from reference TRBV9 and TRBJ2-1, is DSGVTQTPKHLITATGQRVTLRCSPRSGDLSVYWYQQSLDQGLQFLIQYYNGEERAKGNILERFSAQQFPDLHSELNLSSLELGDSALYFCASSVDAVYNEQFFGPGTRLTVL.

The CDR3 DNA is TGTGCCAGTAGTATTTCCGGGACAGGGGGCCACGAGCAGTACTTC. It encodes CASSISGTGGHEQYF. The genes are TRBV19 and TRBJ2-7; 12 bases agree with TRBD1. CDR1 and CDR2 (germline): LNHDA, SQIVND (reference sequence). Germline trimming cut 3 bases from V and 5 bases from J; bases unmatched to any gene: 5. The CDR3 loop spans 15 amino acids.

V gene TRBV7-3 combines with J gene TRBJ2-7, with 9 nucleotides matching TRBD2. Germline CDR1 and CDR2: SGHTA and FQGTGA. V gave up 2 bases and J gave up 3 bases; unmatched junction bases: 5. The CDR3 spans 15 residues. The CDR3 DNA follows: TGTGCCAGCAGCTTACGAGGTAGCGGGGGCTACGAGCAGTACTTC. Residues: CASSLRGSGGYEQYF.

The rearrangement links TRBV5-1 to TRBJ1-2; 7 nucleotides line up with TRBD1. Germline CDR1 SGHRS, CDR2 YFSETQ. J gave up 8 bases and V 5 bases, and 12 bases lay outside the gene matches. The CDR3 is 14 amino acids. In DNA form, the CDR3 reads TGCGCCAGCAGTTTAACAGGGGAGGAAGGCGGCTACACCTTC. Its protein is CASSLTGEEGGYTF.

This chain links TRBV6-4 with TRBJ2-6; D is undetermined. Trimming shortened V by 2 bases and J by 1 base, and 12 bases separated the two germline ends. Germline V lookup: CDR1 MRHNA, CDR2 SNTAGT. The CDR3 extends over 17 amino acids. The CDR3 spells CASSDEAPVSGANVLTF. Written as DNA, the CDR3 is TGTGCCAGCAGTGACGAGGCGCCGGTTTCTGGGGCCAACGTCCTGACTTTC.